The 31 T cell receptor beta chains listed next were all sequenced from one sample in a study of OX40 agonist ivuxolimab in advanced cancers. This table comes from immunoSEQ multiplex PCR, and its TCRdb copy is limited to in-frame clones, with some not included. The table has about 35,000 clones, around 80% seen once. The sample was CD4+ or CD8+ T cells sorted from blood, taken in a trial of the OX40 agonist ivuxolimab. The receptors shown here come from an adult with an advanced solid tumor such as melanoma, head and neck, liver or kidney cancer.

This clone was seen more than once but under ten times. The CDR3 protein is CASSLAGSGGAGETQYF. The CDR3 DNA reads TGCGCCAGCAGCTTGGCCGGTAGCGGGGGGGCCGGGGAGACCCAGTACTTC. V is TRBV5-1 and J is TRBJ2-5, with TRBD2 identical over 11 bases. With V trimmed by 0 bases and J by 5 bases, 9 bases remained unmatched. CDR1 and CDR2 from the germline V gene are SGHRS and YFSETQ. The CDR3 loop spans 17 amino acids.

This clone was counted once. The rearrangement joins TRBV18 to TRBJ1-4; possible D gene TRBD1, 5 bases. Germline values: CDR1 KGHSH, CDR2 LQKENI. The CDR3 is made up of 16 amino acids. V lost 5 bases to trimming and J lost 6 bases, with 19 bases between them. The CDR3 DNA reads TGTGCCAGCTCATTCAACGGTCGGGACTTGGATGAAAAACTGTTTTTT. This encodes CASSFNGRDLDEKLFF.

This clone came up once. This rearrangement joins TRBV4-2 to TRBJ1-2; 7 positions agree with TRBD1. CDR1 and CDR2 from the germline V gene are LGHNA and YNFKEQ. CDR3 length: 15 amino acids. V lost 0 bases and J lost 3; bases outside the gene matches: 4. The CDR3 spells CASSQEGGRYYGYTF. Written as DNA, the CDR3 is TGTGCCAGCAGCCAAGAAGGGGGCCGGTACTATGGCTACACCTTC.

The V call is TRBV7-9, the J call TRBJ2-5; D is unresolved. The CDR3 contains 15 residues. Germline values: CDR1 SEHNR, CDR2 FQNEAQ (reference sequence). Between the trimmed V and J ends, which lost 5 bases and 2 bases, there was a span of 15 bases. The CDR3 is CASSPPRAVQETQYF. The CDR3 nucleotides are TGTGCCAGCAGCCCGCCTCGGGCCGTACAAGAGACCCAGTACTTC.

This clone was observed once. V and J are TRBV6-1 and TRBJ1-5; 7 positions match TRBD1. This CDR3 contains 14 residues. V lost 1 base and J lost 8; bases outside the gene matches: 5. Germline CDR1 reads MNHNS; CDR2 reads SASEGT. This chain's CDR3 is CASSEGQGLKPQHF. Here the CDR3 DNA reads TGTGCCAGCAGTGAAGGACAGGGTCTTAAGCCCCAGCATTTT.

The chain recombines TRBV7-6 with TRBJ1-1, with D perhaps TRBD1 (5 bases). CDR1 is SGHVS and CDR2 is FNYEAQ in the germline V gene. CDR3 length equals 12 residues. V dropped 6 bases and J dropped 7 bases, with 12 bases sitting between them. CDR3 nucleotides: TGTGCCAGCAGTCGAGGGGTAGGTGAAGCTTTCTTT. Amino acids: CASSRGVGEAFF.

The chain couples TRBV7-9 to TRBJ1-3; D is uncertain. The germline CDR1 and CDR2 sequences are SEHNR and FQNEAQ (reference sequence). Deletions cut 5 bases from V and 0 bases from J, with 11 bases between. The CDR3 is 15 residues long. CDR3: CASSQVWSSGNTIYF. CDR3 sequence (DNA): TGTGCCAGCAGCCAAGTCTGGAGCTCTGGAAACACCATATATTTT.

This clone was observed a few times. The gene calls are TRBV13 and TRBJ1-1, with D uncertain. V lost 5 bases to trimming and J lost 8 bases, with 12 bases between them. Per the germline V gene, CDR1 is PRHDT and CDR2 is FYEKMQ (reference sequence). The CDR3 contains 12 residues. The CDR3: CASSANLQEAFF. The CDR3 DNA reads as TGTGCCAGCAGCGCAAACCTACAAGAAGCTTTCTTT.

This chain connects TRBV27 to TRBJ1-2, with D tentatively TRBD1 (5 bases). Per germline, CDR1 MNHEY and CDR2 SMNVEV (reference sequence). The CDR3 length is 14 residues. Trimming cost V 3 bases and J 0 bases, with 8 bases left between them. In DNA form, the CDR3 reads TGTGCCAGCAGTTTCACGACAGCTAACTATGGCTACACCTTC. This translates into CASSFTTANYGYTF.

The V gene is TRBV2, the J gene TRBJ2-7; TRBD1 matches 11 bases. Germline V gene sequence: CDR1 SNHLY, CDR2 FYNNEI. The V gene end was trimmed by 5 bases and the J gene end by 5 bases; junction bases not matched to a gene: 2. The length of the CDR3 is 13 residues. CDR3 sequence reads: CASSKGQGDEQYF. The DNA for the CDR3 is TGTGCCAGCAGTAAGGGACAGGGGGACGAGCAGTACTTC. Together with reference TRBV2 and TRBJ2-7, the CDR3 gives the full variable domain: EPEVTQTPSHQVTQMGQEVILRCVPISNHLYFYWYRQILGQKVEFLVSFYNNEISEKSEIFDDQFSVERPDGSNFTLKIRSTKLEDSAMYFCASSKGQGDEQYFGPGTRLTVT.

This chain uses TRBV7-8 with TRBJ1-6; D remains unclear. The CDR3 is made up of 13 amino acids. Per the germline V gene, CDR1 is SGHVS and CDR2 is FQNEAQ. This CDR3 is CASRPGANSPLHF. Here the CDR3 DNA reads TGTGCTTCTCGACCAGGAGCTAATTCACCCCTCCACTTT. The full variable domain, completed using reference TRBV7-8 and TRBJ1-6, is GAGVSQSPRYKVAKRGQDVALRCDPISGHVSLFWYQQALGQGPEFLTYFQNEAQLDKSGLPSDRFFAERPEGSVSTLKIQRTQQEDSAVYLCASRPGANSPLHFGNGTRLTVT.

The chain couples TRBV7-2 to TRBJ2-1; D call uncertain. The length of the CDR3 is 13 residues. Trimming removed 3 bases at V and 6 bases at J, with 9 bases between. Germline V gene data show CDR1 as SGHTA and CDR2 as FQGNSA. In DNA, the CDR3 is TGTGCCAGCAGCTTCGCGTGGTCCAATGAGCAGTTCTTC. Encoded protein: CASSFAWSNEQFF.

CDR3 amino acids: CASSIGGQGIAKNIQYF. CDR3 DNA sequence: TGTGCCAGTAGTATAGGGGGGCAGGGGATAGCCAAAAACATTCAGTACTTC. This rearrangement joins TRBV19 to TRBJ2-4; TRBD1 might be the D (6 bases). Trimming shortened V by 1 base and J by 0 bases, and 13 bases separated the two germline ends. Looked up from germline, CDR1 is LNHDA and CDR2 is SQIVND (reference sequence). The CDR3 consists of 17 residues.

The gene calls are TRBV11-2 and TRBJ2-3; TRBD2 matches at 7 bases. With 10 bases clipped from V and 3 bases from J, the junction kept 7 bases outside the gene matches. Germline values: CDR1 SGHAT, CDR2 FQNNGV. This CDR3 has 13 amino acids. The CDR3 DNA reads as TGTGCCACATGTTTGGGGGGGACAGATACGCAGTATTTT. Translating gives CATCLGGTDTQYF.

This chain joins TRBV2 and TRBJ1-2, with TRBD1 identical over 8 bases. J gave up 8 bases and V 4 bases, and 9 bases lay outside the gene matches. The CDR3 is made up of 14 amino acids. The germline V gene has CDR1 SNHLY and CDR2 FYNNEI. This CDR3 is CASSASRTGHGYTF. In nucleotides, the CDR3 is TGTGCCAGCAGTGCATCGAGGACAGGGCACGGCTACACCTTC.

J is TRBJ1-1 and V is TRBV6-5; D remains unclear. The CDR3 runs to 12 residues. V shed 7 bases and J shed 8 bases, with 14 bases lying between them. CDR1 is MNHEY, CDR2 SVGAGI, per germline. CDR3 nucleotide sequence: TGTGCCAGCATCGACCGGGCGGGCGAAGCTTTCTTT. Translated, it gives CASIDRAGEAFF.

The chain carries TRBV5-1 and TRBJ2-4, with 12 bases identical to TRBD1. This CDR3 spans 18 amino acids. After removal of 2 bases from V and 1 base from J, the junction contained 7 bases not matched to a gene. In germline, CDR1 is SGHRS, CDR2 YFSETQ. This CDR3 reads CASSFGGQGALAKNIQYF. The DNA for the CDR3 is TGCGCCAGCAGCTTTGGGGGACAGGGGGCTTTGGCCAAAAACATTCAGTACTTC.

The V gene is TRBV7-9, the J gene TRBJ1-1, with D tentatively TRBD1 (6 bases). The CDR3 has 12 residues. Between the trimmed V and J ends, which lost 0 bases and 10 bases, there was a span of 9 bases. Per the germline V gene, CDR1 is SEHNR and CDR2 is FQNEAQ (reference sequence). The CDR3 DNA follows: TGTGCCAGCAGCTTAGCGAAGGGGGGAGCTTTCTTT. Its protein is CASSLAKGGAFF.

The genes are TRBV2 and TRBJ2-4, with a tentative D call TRBD2 (6 bases). Germline lookup yields CDR1 SNHLY and CDR2 FYNNEI. V shed 6 bases and J shed 5 bases, with 14 bases lying between them. The CDR3 is made up of 14 amino acids. CDR3 DNA sequence: TGTGCCAGCAGCTCCCGGGGGTTGCAAAACATTCAGTACTTC. Its protein product is CASSSRGLQNIQYF.

V and J are TRBV30 and TRBJ2-3; no clear D. CDR3 size: 13 residues. Germline V gives CDR1 GTSNPN, CDR2 SVGIG (reference sequence). V was clipped by 4 bases and J by 0 bases, with 8 bases between them. The CDR3 DNA reads as TGTGCCTGGAAACCGGATAGCACAGATACGCAGTATTTT. Amino acid sequence: CAWKPDSTDTQYF.

The gene calls are TRBV18 and TRBJ1-2; D is unresolved. The germline V gene has CDR1 KGHSH and CDR2 LQKENI. V gave up 1 base and J gave up 7 bases, with 7 bases separating them. The CDR3 runs to 12 residues. CDR3 loop: CASSPQGIGYTF. The CDR3 DNA is TGTGCCAGCTCACCACAGGGAATTGGCTACACCTTC.

This rearrangement joins TRBV10-3 to TRBJ1-2; TRBD1 agrees at 7 bases. Germline-derived CDR1 and CDR2 are ENHRY and SYGVKD. The CDR3 sequence is 14 residues long. J lost 7 bases, V lost 0 bases, and 5 bases had no gene match. In DNA, the CDR3 is TGTGCCATCAGTGAGTCGAACAGGGGCCGTGGCTACACCTTC. Its translation is CAISESNRGRGYTF.

Here the CDR3 reads CSATTGTKSQPQHF. The CDR3 nucleotides are TGCAGCGCGACAACCGGGACAAAAAGTCAGCCCCAGCATTTT. This rearrangement joins TRBV29-1 to TRBJ1-5, with a tentative D call TRBD1 (6 bases). V gave up 7 bases and J gave up 6 bases, with 19 bases separating them. This CDR3 has 14 residues. Germline CDR1 reads SQVTM; CDR2 reads ANQGSEA.

V usage is TRBV7-2 and J usage is TRBJ2-3; 10 bases agree with TRBD2. Germline CDR1 reads SGHTA; CDR2 reads FQGNSA. The CDR3 sequence is 14 residues long. V lost 3 bases, J lost 8 bases, and 5 bases stayed unmatched. CDR3 in DNA: TGTGCCAGCAGCTTTAGCGGGGGGCCTGGTACGCAGTATTTT. Residues: CASSFSGGPGTQYF.

This clone has a handful of counts. The CDR3 nucleotides read TGTGCCAGCAGCTTGGCGGGGGCGGTGACTGAAGCTTTCTTT. It codes for CASSLAGAVTEAFF. This chain joins TRBV5-4 and TRBJ1-1, with D perhaps matching TRBD1 (6 bases). CDR3 size: 14 residues. Germline V gene sequence: CDR1 SGHNT, CDR2 YYREEE (reference sequence). V was pared by 0 bases and J by 5 bases, with 11 bases between.

The chain is built from TRBV2 and TRBJ2-3; possibly TRBD1 or TRBD2 for D (5 bases each). The CDR3 totals 15 residues. Deletions cut 0 bases from V and 2 bases from J, with 9 bases between. Per germline, CDR1 SNHLY and CDR2 FYNNEI. CDR3 sequence reads: CASSEASGATDTQYF. CDR3 DNA sequence: TGTGCCAGCAGTGAAGCCTCCGGGGCCACAGATACGCAGTATTTT.

This sequence joins TRBV19 and TRBJ1-1, with D maybe TRBD1 (5 bases). The CDR3 sequence is 15 residues long. V lost 4 bases and J 7 bases, leaving 19 bases between the germline ends. Germline CDR1 is LNHDA and CDR2 is SQIVND (reference sequence). The CDR3 sequence: CASSRPLWPGGEAFF. The CDR3 DNA is TGTGCCAGTAGTAGGCCTTTGTGGCCCGGGGGTGAAGCTTTCTTT.

This clone was observed a single time. The V gene is TRBV14, the J gene TRBJ2-3; the D call may be TRBD1 or TRBD2 (6 bases each). The CDR3 length is 16 residues. CDR1 is SGHDN and CDR2 is FVKESK in the germline V gene. V lost 4 bases to trimming and J lost 0 bases, with 14 bases between them. The CDR3 here is CASSLGTGASTDTQYF. CDR3 DNA: TGTGCCAGCAGCCTCGGAACGGGGGCTAGCACAGATACGCAGTATTTT.

This chain uses TRBV9 with TRBJ1-2; D is possibly TRBD1 (5 bases). The CDR3 sequence is 16 residues long. The V and J ends lost 4 bases and 4 bases respectively, with 20 bases between them. Germline values: CDR1 SGDLS, CDR2 YYNGEE. The CDR3 DNA follows: TGTGCCAGCAGCACTCCCGGGACCGAAGTTGGCTATGGCTACACCTTC. Amino acids: CASSTPGTEVGYGYTF.

This rearrangement joins TRBV6-5 to TRBJ2-5, with TRBD1 identical over 8 bases. CDR3 size: 13 residues. J gave up 5 bases and V 4 bases, and 3 bases lay outside the gene matches. Germline V gene lookup returns CDR1 MNHEY and CDR2 SVGAGI. The CDR3 nucleotides are TGTGCCAGCAGTTCAGGGGGCAGGGAGACCCAGTACTTC. The encoded protein is CASSSGGRETQYF.

This chain joins TRBV5-1 and TRBJ2-3, with TRBD1 identical over 7 bases. V shed 4 bases and J 1 base; nucleotides not matched to a gene: 9. The V gene's germline CDR1 is SGHRS and CDR2 YFSETQ. This CDR3 spans 16 amino acids. The CDR3, as DNA: TGCGCCAGCAGCGGCAGACAGGGACCTCGCACAGATACGCAGTATTTT. It codes for CASSGRQGPRTDTQYF.